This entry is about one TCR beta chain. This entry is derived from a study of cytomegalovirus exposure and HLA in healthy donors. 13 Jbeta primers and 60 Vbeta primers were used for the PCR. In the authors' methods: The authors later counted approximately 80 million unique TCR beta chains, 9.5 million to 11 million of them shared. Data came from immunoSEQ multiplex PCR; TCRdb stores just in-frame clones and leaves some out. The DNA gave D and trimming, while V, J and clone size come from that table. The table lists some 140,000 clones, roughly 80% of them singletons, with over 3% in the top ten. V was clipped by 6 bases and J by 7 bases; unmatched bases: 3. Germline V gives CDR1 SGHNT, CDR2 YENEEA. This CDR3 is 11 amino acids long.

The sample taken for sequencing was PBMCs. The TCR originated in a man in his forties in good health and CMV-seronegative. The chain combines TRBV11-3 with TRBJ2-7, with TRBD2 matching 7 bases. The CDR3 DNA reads TGTGCCAGCAGTTGGGGGGGAGAGCAGTACTTC. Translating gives CASSWGGEQYF.